The 32 T cell receptor beta chains below come from one sample, sequenced in a study of blood T cells in healthy people across ages. The authors ran a second PCR of about 7 to 11 cycles using a sample-barcoded 5' primer and a J-beta primer mix. Each CDR3 protein gets one entry after TCRdb re-called the 5' RACE reads with MiXCR. The profile shows more than 800,000 distinct CDR3 sequences, 25% to 35% of them singletons. Sequencing was done on a sample of blood. The receptors originated from an elderly woman in good health.

The chain joins TRBV12-3 or TRBV12-4 to TRBJ1-5; a possible D gene is TRBD1 (5 bases). The CDR3 extends over 15 amino acids. V lost 3 bases to trimming and J lost 5 bases, with 14 bases between them. The CDR3 sequence: CASSLRGFRDQPQHF. In DNA form, the CDR3 reads TGTGCCAGCAGTTTGCGGGGGTTTCGTGATCAGCCCCAGCATTTT.

This clonotype was recorded at least ten times. The rearrangement joins TRBV27 to TRBJ2-1; D uncertain. Trimming removed 3 bases from V and 8 bases from J, with 11 bases in between. CDR3 length: 13 residues. Germline V gene data show CDR1 as MNHEY and CDR2 as SMNVEV (reference sequence). CDR3 nucleotides: TGTGCCAGCAGTTTGAGGCGAGGTGATGAGCAGTTCTTC. Protein sequence: CASSLRRGDEQFF.

This clonotype was picked up a small number of times. The rearrangement links TRBV6-1 to TRBJ2-4; 14 bases fit TRBD2. CDR1 and CDR2 (germline): MNHNS, SASEGT. This CDR3 contains 19 residues. V gave up 5 bases and J gave up 7 bases; unmatched junction bases: 16. In DNA, the CDR3 is TGTGCCAGCAGTAAGCCGCTGGGACTAGCGGGGGCGGGTACGAACATTCAGTACTTC. Translating gives CASSKPLGLAGAGTNIQYF.

This clonotype was seen just once. The rearrangement links TRBV18 to TRBJ1-5; no reliable D call. The CDR3 extends over 14 amino acids. The germline V and J ends were trimmed by 3 bases and 4 bases, with 10 bases remaining between them. The germline CDR1 and CDR2 sequences are KGHSH and LQKENI. The CDR3 sequence is CASSPAGLNQPQHF. The DNA for the CDR3 is TGTGCCAGCTCACCCGCAGGTCTGAATCAGCCCCAGCATTTT.

At least ten counts were recorded for this clonotype. This sequence joins TRBV6-5 and TRBJ2-7, with D tentatively TRBD1 (5 bases). Per germline, CDR1 MNHEY and CDR2 SVGAGI. V gave up 0 bases and J gave up 2 bases, with 11 bases separating them. The CDR3 covers 15 residues. In DNA form, the CDR3 reads TGTGCCAGCAGTTACTCTGCACGACAGACCTACGAGCAGTACTTC. Translating gives CASSYSARQTYEQYF.

This clonotype was recorded at least ten times. This rearrangement joins TRBV5-6 to TRBJ2-1, with 11 bases that match TRBD2. CDR1 SGHDT and CDR2 YYEEEE come from the germline V gene. The junction had 6 bases not matched to a gene; V was cut back by 4 bases and J by 9 bases. The CDR3 has 14 amino acids. The DNA of the CDR3 is TGTGCCAGCAGCATTAGCGGGGGGGCCCGTGAGCAGTTCTTC. Translated, it gives CASSISGGAREQFF.

The J gene is TRBJ2-2, the V gene TRBV7-2; D is uncertain. Germline values: CDR1 SGHTA, CDR2 FQGNSA. The V end was cut by 1 base, the J end by 7 bases, with 10 bases between. CDR3 length: 14 residues. The CDR3 here is CASSLDGAVGELFF. In DNA form, the CDR3 reads TGTGCCAGCAGCTTAGATGGTGCTGTCGGGGAGCTGTTTTTT.

This clonotype was counted only a few times. The chain combines TRBV20-1 with TRBJ1-2; 10 bases are shared with TRBD1. Germline trimming cut 3 bases from V and 5 bases from J; bases unmatched to any gene: 15. The CDR3 extends over 17 amino acids. The germline CDR1 and CDR2 sequences are DFQATT and SNEGSKA (reference sequence). The CDR3 nucleotides are TGCAGTGCTAGGGGCAGTACGGGACAGGGGAAGGATTATGGCTACACCTTC. This sequence encodes CSARGSTGQGKDYGYTF.

V usage is TRBV11-2 and J usage is TRBJ2-7, with TRBD2 as a possible D gene (6 bases). The CDR3 is 14 amino acids. Trimming took 4 bases from V and 0 from J, leaving 10 bases between them. In germline, CDR1 is SGHAT, CDR2 FQNNGV. The CDR3 DNA reads as TGTGCCAGCAGCTGCGGGCGGGGCTCCTACGAGCAGTACTTC. This codes for CASSCGRGSYEQYF. Based on the CDR3 plus reference TRBV11-2 and TRBJ2-7, the full variable domain is EAGVAQSPRYKIIEKRQSVAFWCNPISGHATLYWYQQILGQGPKLLIQFQNNGVVDDSQLPKDRFSAERLKGVDSTLKIQPAKLEDSAVYLCASSCGRGSYEQYFGPGTRLTVT.

Turning to this clonotype: This may stem from a read error, because a much larger clone lies one nucleotide away. The chain carries TRBV12-3 or TRBV12-4 and TRBJ1-2; no clear D. The CDR3 totals 13 residues. CDR3 residues: CANSSVGNGGYTF. CDR3 nucleotide sequence: TGTGCCAACAGTTCCGTAGGGAACGGTGGCTACACCTTC.

This clonotype was counted many times. The rearrangement uses TRBV6-6 and TRBJ1-1; no reliable D call. CDR1 is MNHNY, CDR2 SVGAGI, per germline (reference sequence). The ends were cut back, 6 bases at V and 1 base at J, with 18 bases in the middle. The CDR3 consists of 16 residues. In DNA, the CDR3 is TGTGCCAGCAGCCACTTTAGCGACACAGCGAACACTGAAGCTTTCTTT. Its translation is CASSHFSDTANTEAFF.

In its sample, this clonotype was seen many times. The chain has TRBV12-3 or TRBV12-4 and TRBJ1-2; D is possibly TRBD1 (6 bases). V gave up 7 bases and J gave up 3 bases, with 12 bases separating them. This CDR3 comprises 13 residues. Here the CDR3 DNA reads TGTGCCAGCACTGATTCAGGGGACTATGGCTACACCTTC. Its protein product is CASTDSGDYGYTF.

This clonotype was observed many times. The chain has TRBV6-1 and TRBJ1-2, with D perhaps TRBD1 (6 bases). V lost 2 bases and J lost 6, with 16 bases in between. The CDR3 covers 15 residues. Germline CDR1 reads MNHNS; CDR2 reads SASEGT. The CDR3 loop reads CASSEPQGRGNGYTF. The CDR3 DNA reads TGTGCCAGCAGTGAACCACAGGGACGAGGGAATGGCTACACCTTC.

This clonotype showed up many times. The V and J genes are TRBV20-1 and TRBJ2-5; 14 bases match TRBD2. This CDR3 region has 14 residues. With 5 bases clipped from V and 4 bases from J, the junction kept 3 bases outside the gene matches. Germline CDR1 reads DFQATT; CDR2 reads SNEGSKA (reference sequence). For the CDR3, the DNA is TGCAGTGCTTCGACTAGCGGGGGGGTAGAGACCCAGTACTTC. Amino acid sequence: CSASTSGGVETQYF.

This chain links TRBV5-1 with TRBJ2-7; maybe TRBD1 (6 bases). V gave up 5 bases and J gave up 1 base, with 10 bases separating them. Looked up from germline, CDR1 is SGHRS and CDR2 is YFSETQ. The CDR3 totals 13 residues. DNA for the CDR3: TGCGCCAGCAGTTGGCAGGGGTCCTACGAGCAGTACTTC. This encodes CASSWQGSYEQYF.

This clonotype has only a few counts. The chain carries TRBV5-8 and TRBJ1-2, with 7 nucleotides matching TRBD1. Per the germline V gene, CDR1 is SGHTS and CDR2 is YDEGEE. The CDR3 has 14 residues. After removal of 4 bases from V and 2 bases from J, the junction contained 5 bases not matched to a gene. The CDR3 DNA reads TGTGCCAGCAGCCAACCGACAGGGAACTATGGCTACACCTTC. Protein product: CASSQPTGNYGYTF.

The rearrangement uses TRBV10-2 and TRBJ2-7; TRBD2 aligns across 7 bases. V was clipped by 7 bases and J by 1 base; unmatched bases: 7. The CDR3 loop spans 14 amino acids. CDR1 is WSHSY, CDR2 SAAADI, per germline. The CDR3: CASNSGTTSYEQYF. The CDR3 bases are TGCGCCAGCAACTCCGGGACTACTTCCTACGAGCAGTACTTC.

This clonotype was seen a few times. V is TRBV5-4 and J is TRBJ2-1; no clear D gene. V was pared by 2 bases and J by 8 bases, with 11 bases between. The CDR3 has 13 amino acids. Per germline, CDR1 SGHNT and CDR2 YYREEE (reference sequence). As DNA, the CDR3 is TGTGCCAGCAGCTTCGGGCAGATCGATGAGCAGTTCTTC. Its translation is CASSFGQIDEQFF.

V and J are TRBV10-3 and TRBJ2-3; 8 nucleotides match TRBD2. J was trimmed by 4 bases and V by 6 bases; bases with no gene match: 6. Germline lookup yields CDR1 ENHRY and CDR2 SYGVKD. CDR3 length: 14 amino acids. CDR3 in DNA: TGTGCCATCAGGAGCGGGGGTGGTGCAGATACGCAGTATTTT. Amino acid sequence: CAIRSGGGADTQYF.

This chain connects TRBV5-1 to TRBJ2-3; 10 positions match TRBD2. V lost 0 bases to trimming and J lost 3 bases; unmatched junction nucleotides: 4. CDR3 size: 16 residues. Germline V gene sequence: CDR1 SGHRS, CDR2 YFSETQ. The chain's CDR3 is CASSLVPSGGTDTQYF. The CDR3, as DNA: TGCGCCAGCAGCTTGGTTCCTAGCGGGGGAACAGATACGCAGTATTTT.

This clonotype was counted at least ten times. The chain uses TRBV5-1 and TRBJ2-5; weak D call: TRBD2 (5 bases). This CDR3 is built from 14 residues. Germline V gives CDR1 SGHRS, CDR2 YFSETQ. V lost 0 bases, J lost 5 bases, and 11 bases lay in between. The CDR3 region has the DNA TGCGCCAGCAGCTTGGATGTGCCGGGGGAGACCCAGTACTTC. Residues: CASSLDVPGETQYF.

Many counts were recorded for this clonotype. The chain couples TRBV7-8 to TRBJ2-3; no clear D. Deletions cut 1 base from V and 2 bases from J, with 10 bases between. CDR1 SGHVS and CDR2 FQNEAQ come from the germline V gene. CDR3 length equals 15 residues. The CDR3 DNA is TGTGCCAGCAGCTTAGGCAGCTTTTCCACAGATACGCAGTATTTT. Protein: CASSLGSFSTDTQYF.

This clonotype showed up many times. The V and J genes are TRBV7-9 and TRBJ2-5; D is ambiguous. Germline V gene data show CDR1 as SEHNR and CDR2 as FQNEAQ (reference sequence). Trimming removed 5 bases from V and 4 bases from J, with 8 bases in between. This CDR3 has 12 residues. CDR3 loop: CASSPRPETQYF. CDR3 sequence (DNA): TGTGCCAGCAGCCCGCGGCCAGAGACCCAGTACTTC.

Concerning this clonotype itself: A much larger clone is a single base away; this may be a read error. CDR3 bases: TGTGCCGCCAGTGATCCGACTAGCGGGGGATTCGGCGATGAGCAGTTCTTC. Amino acid sequence: CAASDPTSGGFGDEQFF. This chain connects TRBV24-1 to TRBJ2-1; 12 bases fit TRBD2. In germline, CDR1 is KGHDR, CDR2 SFDVKD. The CDR3 sequence is 17 residues long.

The chain recombines TRBV5-1 with TRBJ2-5, with 7 bases identical to TRBD1. Per the germline V gene, CDR1 is SGHRS and CDR2 is YFSETQ. The CDR3 sequence is 15 residues long. J was trimmed by 3 bases and V by 7 bases; bases with no gene match: 12. The CDR3, as DNA: TGCGCCAGCGGCTCCACCCCAGGACAGGAAGAGACCCAGTACTTC. Its protein product is CASGSTPGQEETQYF.

In its sample, this clonotype was seen once. The rearrangement links TRBV14 to TRBJ2-7, with no clear D. The V end was cut by 5 bases, the J end by 7 bases, with 15 bases between. The CDR3 extends over 13 amino acids. CDR1 and CDR2 (germline): SGHDN, FVKESK. CDR3 in amino acids: CASSSTFLSEQYF. DNA of the CDR3: TGTGCCAGCAGCTCTACGTTTCTCTCGGAGCAGTACTTC.

This clonotype was seen just once. A read error may produce the germline difference seen at one junction end. The genes are TRBV18 and TRBJ2-6; a possible D gene is TRBD1 (5 bases). CDR1 KGHSH and CDR2 LQKENI come from the germline V gene. CDR3 length equals 13 residues. The CDR3 sequence: CASSFSGANVLSF. In DNA, the CDR3 is TGTGCCAGCTCATTCTCTGGGGCCAACGTCCTGAGTTTC.

Regarding this clonotype: This is likely a read error, given that the CDR3 carries no conserved phenylalanine or tryptophan at its end. V gene TRBV28 combines with J gene TRBJ2-5; no reliable D call. CDR1 is MDHEN and CDR2 is SYDVKM in the germline V gene. The CDR3 consists of 12 residues. Trimming removed 3 bases at V and 5 bases at J, with 7 bases between. In nucleotides, the CDR3 is TGTGCCAGCAGTTTCAATCAGGAGACCCAGTACCTC. This sequence encodes CASSFNQETQYL.

The table lists this clonotype with many counts. This chain joins TRBV7-2 and TRBJ1-2; D is undetermined. V was clipped by 2 bases and J by 5 bases, with 9 bases between them. CDR3 size: 13 residues. The germline V gene encodes CDR1 SGHTA and CDR2 FQGNSA. The CDR3 region has the DNA TGTGCCAGCAGCTTAAATTTGGGGTATGGCTACACCTTC. This sequence encodes CASSLNLGYGYTF.

As to this clonotype: Being one base from a much bigger clone, this may be a read error. This chain links TRBV5-6 with TRBJ1-2, with D unresolved. Trimming shortened V by 6 bases and J by 10 bases, and 25 bases separated the two germline ends. Looked up from germline, CDR1 is SGHDT and CDR2 is YYEEEE. The CDR3 is 15 residues long. The CDR3 DNA is TGTGCCAGCAACACATTTAGAGGATTTTACGGAGACTACACCTTC. Its protein product is CASNTFRGFYGDYTF.

This clonotype was seen many times. The chain uses TRBV5-1 and TRBJ1-1; 9 nucleotides align to TRBD1. The germline gives CDR1 SGHRS, CDR2 YFSETQ. The CDR3 spans 16 residues. V shed 2 bases and J 1 base; nucleotides not matched to a gene: 6. The CDR3: CASSFKPTGGNTEAFF. In DNA, the CDR3 is TGCGCCAGCAGCTTCAAACCGACAGGGGGGAACACTGAAGCTTTCTTT.

V gene TRBV6-2 or TRBV6-3 combines with J gene TRBJ1-1; no definite D call. V shed 2 bases and J shed 4 bases, with 5 bases lying between them. Germline V lookup: CDR1 MNHEY, CDR2 SVGEGT. This CDR3 has 12 amino acids. The CDR3 sequence is CASSYVPTEAFF. The DNA for the CDR3 is TGTGCCAGCAGTTACGTGCCCACTGAAGCTTTCTTT.